The present entry profiles one T cell receptor (beta chain) with its context. Its matching antigen is unknown. These data belong to a study of beta chain features in type 1 diabetes. Findings and limits, study-wide: Any PCR bias toward short templates would affect both groups alike.

V was clipped by 4 bases and J by 3 bases, with 13 bases between them. The CDR3 spans 15 residues. The V gene's germline CDR1 is SGHTA and CDR2 FQGTGA. Expressed TCRB transcripts were sequenced, since all the RNA that had been isolated was reverse transcribed. Sequencing used immunoSEQ multiplex PCR; TCRdb keeps in-frame clones, though not all of them. The data show 900,000 or so clones, roughly a sixth seen once. Source material: naive CD4+ T cells from blood. The chain joins TRBV7-3 to TRBJ2-1; D remains ambiguous. The origin of this receptor is a woman aged 18-30 years in good health. CDR3 amino acids: CASSYRAFGYNEQFF. CDR3 in DNA: TGTGCCAGCAGCTACCGGGCTTTTGGCTACAATGAGCAGTTCTTC.